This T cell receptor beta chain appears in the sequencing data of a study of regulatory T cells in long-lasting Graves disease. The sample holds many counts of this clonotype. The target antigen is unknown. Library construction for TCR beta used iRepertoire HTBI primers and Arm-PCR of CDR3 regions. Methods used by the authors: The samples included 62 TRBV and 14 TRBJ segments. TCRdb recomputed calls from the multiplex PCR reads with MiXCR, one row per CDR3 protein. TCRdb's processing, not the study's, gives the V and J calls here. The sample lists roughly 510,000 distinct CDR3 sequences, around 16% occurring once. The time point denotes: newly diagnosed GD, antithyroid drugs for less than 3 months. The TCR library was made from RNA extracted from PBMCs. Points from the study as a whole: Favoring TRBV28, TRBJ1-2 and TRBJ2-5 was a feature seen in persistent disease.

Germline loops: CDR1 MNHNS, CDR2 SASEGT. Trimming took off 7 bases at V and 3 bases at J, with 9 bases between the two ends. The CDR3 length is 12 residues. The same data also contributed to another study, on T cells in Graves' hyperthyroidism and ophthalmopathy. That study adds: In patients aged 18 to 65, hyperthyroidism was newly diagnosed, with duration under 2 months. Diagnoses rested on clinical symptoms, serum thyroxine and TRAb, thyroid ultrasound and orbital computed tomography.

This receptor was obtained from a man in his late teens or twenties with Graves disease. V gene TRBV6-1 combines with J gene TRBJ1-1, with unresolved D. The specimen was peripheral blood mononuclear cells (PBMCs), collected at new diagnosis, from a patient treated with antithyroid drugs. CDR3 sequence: CASTNPDTEAFF. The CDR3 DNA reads TGTGCCAGCACGAATCCGGACACTGAAGCTTTCTTT.